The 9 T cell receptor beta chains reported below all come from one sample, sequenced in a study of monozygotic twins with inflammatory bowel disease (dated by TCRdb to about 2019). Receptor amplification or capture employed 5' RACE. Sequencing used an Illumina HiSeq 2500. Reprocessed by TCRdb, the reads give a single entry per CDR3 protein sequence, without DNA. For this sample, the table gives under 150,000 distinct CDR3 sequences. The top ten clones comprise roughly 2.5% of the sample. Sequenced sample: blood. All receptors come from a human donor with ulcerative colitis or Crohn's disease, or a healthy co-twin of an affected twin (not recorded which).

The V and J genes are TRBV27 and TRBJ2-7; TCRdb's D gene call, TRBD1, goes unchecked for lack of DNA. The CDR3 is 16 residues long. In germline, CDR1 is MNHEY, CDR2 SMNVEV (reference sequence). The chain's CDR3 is CASSLPPGAGWHEQYF.

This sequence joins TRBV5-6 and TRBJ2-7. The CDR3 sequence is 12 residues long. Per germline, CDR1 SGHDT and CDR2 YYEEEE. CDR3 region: CASSTVGFEQYF.

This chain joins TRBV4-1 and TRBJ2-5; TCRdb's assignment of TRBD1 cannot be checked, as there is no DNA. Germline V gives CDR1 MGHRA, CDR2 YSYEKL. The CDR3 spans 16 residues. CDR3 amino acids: CASSQHQGGGEETQYF.

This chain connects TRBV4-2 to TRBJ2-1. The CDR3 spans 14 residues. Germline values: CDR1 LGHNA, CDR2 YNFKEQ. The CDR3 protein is CASSQELALDEQFF.

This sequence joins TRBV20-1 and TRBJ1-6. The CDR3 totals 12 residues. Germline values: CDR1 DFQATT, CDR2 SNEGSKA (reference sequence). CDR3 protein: CSAGRINSPLHF.

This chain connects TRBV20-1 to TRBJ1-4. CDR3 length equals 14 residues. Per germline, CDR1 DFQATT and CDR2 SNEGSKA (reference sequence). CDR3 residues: CSAREATTNEKLFF.

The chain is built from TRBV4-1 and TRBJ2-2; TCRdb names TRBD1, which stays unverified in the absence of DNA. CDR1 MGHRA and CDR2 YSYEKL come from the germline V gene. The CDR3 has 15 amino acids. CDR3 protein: CASNLGTANTGELFF.

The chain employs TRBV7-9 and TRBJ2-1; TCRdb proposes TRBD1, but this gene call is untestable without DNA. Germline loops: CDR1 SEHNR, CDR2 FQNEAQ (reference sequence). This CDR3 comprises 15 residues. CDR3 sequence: CASSFRGSSYNEQFF. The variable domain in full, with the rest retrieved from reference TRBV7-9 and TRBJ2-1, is DTGVSQNPRHKITKRGQNVTFRCDPISEHNRLYWYRQTLGQGPEFLTYFQNEAQLEKSRLLSDRFSAERPKGSFSTLEIQRTEQGDSAMYLCASSFRGSSYNEQFFGPGTRLTVL.

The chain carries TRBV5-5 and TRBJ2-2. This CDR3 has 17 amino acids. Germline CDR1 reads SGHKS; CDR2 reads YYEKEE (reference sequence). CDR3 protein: CASSAILVVANTGELFF.